These 22 T cell receptor beta chains came from one sample sequenced in a study of shared clonotypes between healthy human individuals. TCRdb keeps only in-frame clones here, not all; method: immunoSEQ multiplex PCR. The table includes roughly 700,000 clones, 90% detected once. The sample taken for sequencing was memory CD8+ T cells from PBMCs. Subset denoted: CD45RO+ cells pooled with CCR7-negative TemRA cells. The receptors come from a man aged 18 to 30 in good health. Some clones in this sample may be carry-over from other donors' samples.

The chain links TRBV11-2 to TRBJ2-1; D call uncertain. The V and J ends lost 2 bases and 1 base respectively, with 12 bases between them. The V gene's germline CDR1 is SGHAT and CDR2 FQNNGV. This CDR3 comprises 16 residues. The CDR3 DNA follows: TGTGCCAGCAGCTTAATTCGGACGCGATCCTACAATGAGCAGTTCTTC. Translating it yields CASSLIRTRSYNEQFF.

This clone was recorded at least ten times. The V call is TRBV6-5, the J call TRBJ2-1; no definite D call. V lost 11 bases, J lost 7 bases, and 15 bases lay in between. Germline loops: CDR1 MNHEY, CDR2 SVGAGI. CDR3 length equals 12 residues. The CDR3 DNA sequence: TGTGCCGCCAGCCGCCCTAATAATGAGCAGTTCTTC. Translated, it gives CAASRPNNEQFF.

The chain has TRBV7-9 and TRBJ1-1; TRBD1 aligns across 8 bases. Per the germline V gene, CDR1 is SEHNR and CDR2 is FQNEAQ (reference sequence). The CDR3 runs 17 residues. The J segment lost 0 bases and the V segment lost 1 base, leaving 7 bases of the junction unmatched. The CDR3 loop is CASSLEWRTGMNTEAFF. CDR3 DNA: TGTGCCAGCAGCTTAGAGTGGCGGACAGGGATGAACACTGAAGCTTTCTTT.

The chain combines TRBV7-9 with TRBJ1-4; TRBD1 aligns across 9 bases. From germline, CDR1 is SEHNR and CDR2 FQNEAQ (reference sequence). The CDR3 loop spans 17 amino acids. The V gene end was trimmed by 5 bases and the J gene end by 4 bases; junction bases not matched to a gene: 11. The CDR3 reads CASSPPRDRVDNEKLFF. The CDR3 nucleotides are TGTGCCAGCAGCCCTCCCCGGGACAGGGTCGATAATGAAAAACTGTTTTTT. Variable domain in full (rest from reference TRBV7-9 and TRBJ1-4): DTGVSQNPRHKITKRGQNVTFRCDPISEHNRLYWYRQTLGQGPEFLTYFQNEAQLEKSRLLSDRFSAERPKGSFSTLEIQRTEQGDSAMYLCASSPPRDRVDNEKLFFGSGTQLSVL.

The sample holds one count of this clone. The chain recombines TRBV28 with TRBJ1-1; the D is unclear. The germline gives CDR1 MDHEN, CDR2 SYDVKM. Trimming stripped 5 bases from V and 10 bases from J, with 17 bases between. The CDR3 totals 13 residues. CDR3 protein: CASSPGSDKPAFF. In DNA, the CDR3 is TGTGCCAGCAGTCCAGGATCGGATAAGCCAGCTTTCTTT.

The V call is TRBV9, the J call TRBJ2-3; D gene ambiguous. There are 17 residues in the CDR3. CDR1 SGDLS and CDR2 YYNGEE come from the germline V gene. Trimming pared 0 bases from V and 0 bases from J, leaving 14 bases between. CDR3 DNA: TGTGCCAGCAGCGTAGATGTGAGCGCCGTGAGCACAGATACGCAGTATTTT. Translation: CASSVDVSAVSTDTQYF.

The gene calls are TRBV7-9 and TRBJ1-3; TRBD1 might be the D (5 bases). Germline V gene sequence: CDR1 SEHNR, CDR2 FQNEAQ (reference sequence). Between the trimmed V and J ends, which lost 5 bases and 2 bases, there was a span of 22 bases. The CDR3 contains 18 residues. The DNA for the CDR3 is TGTGCCAGCAGCCACCCAGGACTAGCCAGGGTTCCTGGAAACACCATATATTTT. It encodes CASSHPGLARVPGNTIYF.

The J gene is TRBJ2-1, the V gene TRBV7-9; possible D gene TRBD2, 6 bases. V lost 4 bases and J 5 bases, leaving 9 bases between the germline ends. This CDR3 has 13 amino acids. CDR1 and CDR2 from the germline V gene are SEHNR and FQNEAQ (reference sequence). DNA for the CDR3: TGTGCCAGCAGCTGGGGACTCAACAATGAGCAGTTCTTC. Translation gives CASSWGLNNEQFF.

The V call is TRBV11-2, the J call TRBJ2-2; D remains unclear. V lost 0 bases, J lost 2 bases, and 10 bases lay in between. From germline, CDR1 is SGHAT and CDR2 FQNNGV. The CDR3 runs 16 residues. DNA for the CDR3: TGTGCCAGCAGCTTAGAGTCTACCGGCAACACCGGGGAGCTGTTTTTT. It yields the protein CASSLESTGNTGELFF.

This chain links TRBV9 with TRBJ2-3; 9 positions match TRBD1. This CDR3 has 15 amino acids. V lost 1 base, J lost 4 bases, and 4 bases stayed unmatched. Per germline, CDR1 SGDLS and CDR2 YYNGEE. The CDR3 spells CASSVWTGDADTQYF. The DNA for the CDR3 is TGTGCCAGCAGCGTATGGACAGGGGACGCAGATACGCAGTATTTT.

This clone was detected only once. The V gene is TRBV27, the J gene TRBJ1-6; 7 bases match TRBD1. The germline V gene encodes CDR1 MNHEY and CDR2 SMNVEV (reference sequence). This CDR3 is built from 17 residues. V shed 5 bases and J 1 base; nucleotides not matched to a gene: 8. The DNA of the CDR3 is TGTGCCAGCAGTCGGCAGGGGGTAGGGTCCTATAATTCACCCCTCCACTTT. Amino acid sequence: CASSRQGVGSYNSPLHF.

The rearrangement links TRBV4-1 to TRBJ1-3; perhaps TRBD1 as D (5 bases). The CDR3 extends over 13 amino acids. The V gene lost 4 bases and the J gene lost 4 bases, with 8 bases spanning the gap. Germline loops: CDR1 MGHRA, CDR2 YSYEKL. The CDR3 reads CASSPGDGNTIYF. For the CDR3, the DNA is TGCGCCAGCAGCCCCGGGGACGGAAACACCATATATTTT.

This chain joins TRBV27 and TRBJ1-2, with D perhaps TRBD1 (6 bases). Trimming removed 3 bases from V and 4 bases from J, with 9 bases in between. Germline CDR1 and CDR2: MNHEY and SMNVEV (reference sequence). This CDR3 is 13 amino acids long. CDR3 DNA: TGTGCCAGCAGTTTCGGACAGCGCTATGGCTACACCTTC. It specifies CASSFGQRYGYTF.

The rearrangement links TRBV9 to TRBJ2-1, with 11 bases aligning to TRBD2. Germline V gives CDR1 SGDLS, CDR2 YYNGEE. V trimming: 6 bases; J trimming: 0 bases; junction bases outside the gene matches: 8. CDR3 length: 17 amino acids. The CDR3, as DNA: TGTGCCAGCAATAGCGGGAGGGCCCGGGGCTCCTACAATGAGCAGTTCTTC. Amino acid sequence: CASNSGRARGSYNEQFF.

The rearrangement links TRBV29-1 to TRBJ1-2, with D perhaps matching TRBD1 (6 bases). Germline V gene sequence: CDR1 SQVTM, CDR2 ANQGSEA. V was clipped by 4 bases and J by 8 bases, with 17 bases between them. The CDR3 has 13 amino acids. This CDR3 reads CSVASGTPEGYTF. CDR3 sequence (DNA): TGCAGCGTTGCGTCCGGGACACCGGAAGGCTACACCTTC.

The V and J genes are TRBV4-1 and TRBJ1-2; possible D gene TRBD1, 6 bases. The germline V and J ends were trimmed by 5 bases and 5 bases, with 18 bases remaining between them. This CDR3 contains 15 residues. Germline CDR1 is MGHRA and CDR2 is YSYEKL. CDR3 in amino acids: CASSTPGLQGYGYTF. The DNA of the CDR3 is TGCGCCAGCAGCACCCCTGGACTACAGGGATATGGCTACACCTTC.

A few counts support this clone. The same CDR3 arises from other DNA sequences in this sample as well. The chain is built from TRBV10-1 and TRBJ2-3; D is possibly TRBD2 (6 bases). Germline V CDR1 and CDR2: WNHNN, SYGVQD (reference sequence). Trimming cost V 2 bases and J 2 bases, with 8 bases left between them. The CDR3 is 14 residues long. Here the CDR3 DNA reads TGCGCCAGCAGTGAGGCGGGATACACAGATACGCAGTATTTT. Residues: CASSEAGYTDTQYF.

This clone was detected once. The chain uses TRBV7-9 and TRBJ2-3; D is unresolved. Per germline, CDR1 SEHNR and CDR2 FQNEAQ (reference sequence). Between the trimmed V and J ends, which lost 1 base and 2 bases, there was a span of 4 bases. The CDR3 extends over 13 amino acids. The CDR3 DNA is TGTGCCAGCAGCTTAGAGACCACAGATACGCAGTATTTT. Amino acid sequence: CASSLETTDTQYF. Variable domain in full (rest from reference TRBV7-9 and TRBJ2-3): DTGVSQNPRHKITKRGQNVTFRCDPISEHNRLYWYRQTLGQGPEFLTYFQNEAQLEKSRLLSDRFSAERPKGSFSTLEIQRTEQGDSAMYLCASSLETTDTQYFGPGTRLTVL.

The V call is TRBV14, the J call TRBJ2-2; D gene uncertain. Trimming cost V 4 bases and J 6 bases, with 9 bases left between them. Germline V lookup: CDR1 SGHDN, CDR2 FVKESK. The CDR3 totals 13 residues. CDR3 loop: CASSPAVAGELFF. The CDR3 bases are TGTGCCAGCAGCCCCGCAGTAGCCGGGGAGCTGTTTTTT.

The V and J genes are TRBV18 and TRBJ2-1; perhaps TRBD2 as D (6 bases). This CDR3 comprises 14 residues. V dropped 5 bases and J dropped 5 bases, with 13 bases sitting between them. The V gene's germline CDR1 is KGHSH and CDR2 LQKENI. CDR3 protein: CASSGGSKNNEQFF. In nucleotides, the CDR3 is TGTGCCAGCTCAGGGGGGTCTAAGAACAATGAGCAGTTCTTC.

The chain carries TRBV4-3 and TRBJ2-3, with D possibly TRBD2 on 6 matching bases. In germline, CDR1 is LGHNA, CDR2 YSLEER. V was shortened by 0 bases and J by 0 bases, with 10 bases between the two germline ends. This CDR3 has 16 amino acids. The DNA for the CDR3 is TGCGCCAGCAGCCAAGACCCGGGAGCCAGCACAGATACGCAGTATTTT. As protein: CASSQDPGASTDTQYF.

This chain links TRBV4-3 with TRBJ2-2, with D perhaps TRBD2 (6 bases). Germline CDR1 LGHNA, CDR2 YSLEER. The length of the CDR3 is 16 residues. V was cut by 0 bases and J by 1 base, with 9 bases left in between. The DNA for the CDR3 is TGCGCCAGCAGCCAAGACTGGCGGGAGAACACCGGGGAGCTGTTTTTT. Translated: CASSQDWRENTGELFF.